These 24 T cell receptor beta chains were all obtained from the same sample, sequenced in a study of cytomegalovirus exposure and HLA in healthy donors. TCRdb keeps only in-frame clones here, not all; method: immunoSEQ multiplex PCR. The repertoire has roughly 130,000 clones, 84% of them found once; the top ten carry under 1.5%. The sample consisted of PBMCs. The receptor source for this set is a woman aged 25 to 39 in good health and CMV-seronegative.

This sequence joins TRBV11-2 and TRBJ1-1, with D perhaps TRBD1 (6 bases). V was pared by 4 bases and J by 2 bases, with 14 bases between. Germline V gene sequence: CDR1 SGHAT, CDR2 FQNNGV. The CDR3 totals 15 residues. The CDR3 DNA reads TGTGCCAGCAGCTCCTACAGGGTTCTTAACACTGAAGCTTTCTTT. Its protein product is CASSSYRVLNTEAFF.

DNA for the CDR3: TGCGCCAGCAGCTTGGTAGGTGGACTCACAGATACGCAGTATTTT. Translation: CASSLVGGLTDTQYF. The chain links TRBV5-1 to TRBJ2-3; D possibly corresponds to TRBD2 (5 bases). Trimming cost V 0 bases and J 2 bases, with 10 bases left between them. Germline V gene lookup returns CDR1 SGHRS and CDR2 YFSETQ. This CDR3 region has 15 residues.

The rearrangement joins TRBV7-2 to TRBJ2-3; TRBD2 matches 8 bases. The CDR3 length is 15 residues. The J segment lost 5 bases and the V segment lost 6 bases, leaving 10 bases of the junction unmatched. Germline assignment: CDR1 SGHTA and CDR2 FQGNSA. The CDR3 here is CASRDGGAGGDTQYF. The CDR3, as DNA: TGTGCCAGCAGAGATGGGGGGGCGGGGGGAGATACGCAGTATTTT.

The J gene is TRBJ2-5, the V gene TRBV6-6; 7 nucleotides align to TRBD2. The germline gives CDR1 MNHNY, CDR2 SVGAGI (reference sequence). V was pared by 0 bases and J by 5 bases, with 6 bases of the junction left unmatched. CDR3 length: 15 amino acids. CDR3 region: CASSYSGLDGETQYF. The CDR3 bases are TGTGCCAGCAGTTACTCAGGACTAGATGGGGAGACCCAGTACTTC.

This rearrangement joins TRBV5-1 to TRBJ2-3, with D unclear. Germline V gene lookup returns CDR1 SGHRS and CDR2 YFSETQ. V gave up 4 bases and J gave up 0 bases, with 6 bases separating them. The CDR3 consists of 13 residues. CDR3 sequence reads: CASSPTSTDTQYF. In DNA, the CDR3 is TGCGCCAGCAGCCCAACTAGCACAGATACGCAGTATTTT.

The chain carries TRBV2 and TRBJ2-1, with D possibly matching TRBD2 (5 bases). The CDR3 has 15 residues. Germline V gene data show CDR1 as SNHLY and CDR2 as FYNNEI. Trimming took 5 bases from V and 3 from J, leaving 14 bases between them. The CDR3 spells CASSRTASGYNEQFF. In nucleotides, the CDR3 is TGTGCCAGCAGTCGGACTGCAAGCGGCTACAATGAGCAGTTCTTC.

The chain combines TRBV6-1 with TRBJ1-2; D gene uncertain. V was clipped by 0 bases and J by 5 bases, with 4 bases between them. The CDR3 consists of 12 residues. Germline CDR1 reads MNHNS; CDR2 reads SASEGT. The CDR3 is CASSEALYGYTF. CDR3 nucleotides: TGTGCCAGCAGTGAAGCGCTATATGGCTACACCTTC.

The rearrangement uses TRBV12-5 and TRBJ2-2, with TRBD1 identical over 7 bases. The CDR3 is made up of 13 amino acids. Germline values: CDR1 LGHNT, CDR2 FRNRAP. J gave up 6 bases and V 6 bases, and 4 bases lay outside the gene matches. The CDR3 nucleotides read TGTGCTAGTGGCCAGACAGGGTCCGGGGAGCTGTTTTTT. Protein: CASGQTGSGELFF.

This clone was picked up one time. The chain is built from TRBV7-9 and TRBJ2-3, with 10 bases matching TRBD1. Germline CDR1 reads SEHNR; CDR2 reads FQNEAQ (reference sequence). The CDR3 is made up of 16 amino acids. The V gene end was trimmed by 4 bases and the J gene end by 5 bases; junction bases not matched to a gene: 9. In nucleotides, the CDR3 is TGTGCCAGCAGCTCGATGACAGGGGGCGCAGGAGATACGCAGTATTTT. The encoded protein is CASSSMTGGAGDTQYF.

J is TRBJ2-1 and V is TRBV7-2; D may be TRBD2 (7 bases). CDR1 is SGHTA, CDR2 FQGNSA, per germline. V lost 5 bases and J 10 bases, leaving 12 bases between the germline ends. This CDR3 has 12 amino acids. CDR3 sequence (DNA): TGTGCCAGCAGCCGAGGGGGGGCCGAGCAGTTCTTC. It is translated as CASSRGGAEQFF.

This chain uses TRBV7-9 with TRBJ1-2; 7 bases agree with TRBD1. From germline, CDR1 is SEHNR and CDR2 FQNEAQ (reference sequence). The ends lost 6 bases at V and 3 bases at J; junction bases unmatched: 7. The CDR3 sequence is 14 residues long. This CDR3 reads CASSPIQGDYGYTF. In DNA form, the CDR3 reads TGTGCCAGCAGTCCAATTCAGGGGGACTATGGCTACACCTTC.

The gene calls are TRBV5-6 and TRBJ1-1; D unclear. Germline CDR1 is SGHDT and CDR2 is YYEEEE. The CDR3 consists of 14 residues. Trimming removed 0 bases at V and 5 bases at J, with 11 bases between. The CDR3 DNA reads TGTGCCAGCAGCTTGGTGTCCCGACAAACTGAAGCTTTCTTT. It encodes CASSLVSRQTEAFF.

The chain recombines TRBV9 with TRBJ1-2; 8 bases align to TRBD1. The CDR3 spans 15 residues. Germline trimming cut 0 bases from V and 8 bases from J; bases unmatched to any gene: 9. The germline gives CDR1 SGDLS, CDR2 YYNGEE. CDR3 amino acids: CASSVAEQGARGYTF. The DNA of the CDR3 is TGTGCCAGCAGCGTAGCCGAGCAGGGGGCTCGGGGCTACACCTTC.

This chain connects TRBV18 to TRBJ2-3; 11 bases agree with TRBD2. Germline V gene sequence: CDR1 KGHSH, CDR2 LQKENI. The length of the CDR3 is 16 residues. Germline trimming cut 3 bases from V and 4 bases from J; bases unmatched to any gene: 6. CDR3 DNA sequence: TGTGCCAGCTCACCCTCTAGCGGGGGGTATGCAGATACGCAGTATTTT. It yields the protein CASSPSSGGYADTQYF. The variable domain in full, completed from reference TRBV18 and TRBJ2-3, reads NAGVMQNPRHLVRRRGQEARLRCSPMKGHSHVYWYRQLPEEGLKFMVYLQKENIIDESGMPKERFSAEFPKEGPSILRIQQVVRGDSAAYFCASSPSSGGYADTQYFGPGTRLTVL.

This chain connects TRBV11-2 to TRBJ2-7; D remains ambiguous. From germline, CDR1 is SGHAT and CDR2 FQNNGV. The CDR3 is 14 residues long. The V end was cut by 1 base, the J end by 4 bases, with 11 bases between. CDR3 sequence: CASSLALGVYEQYF. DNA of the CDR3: TGTGCCAGCAGCTTAGCCCTCGGTGTATACGAGCAGTACTTC.

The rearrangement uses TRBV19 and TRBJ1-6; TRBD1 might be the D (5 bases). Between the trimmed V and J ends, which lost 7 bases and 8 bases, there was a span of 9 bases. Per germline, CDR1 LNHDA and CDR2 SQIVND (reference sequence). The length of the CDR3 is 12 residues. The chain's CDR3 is CASNRRDSPLHF. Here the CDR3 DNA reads TGTGCCAGTAACAGGAGGGATTCACCCCTCCACTTT.

The DNA of the CDR3 is TGTGCCATCAGTGATGGGTCCTCCACGACGGGGGCCCAGTACTTC. Translating gives CAISDGSSTTGAQYF. This sequence joins TRBV10-3 and TRBJ2-5, with D perhaps matching TRBD2 (6 bases). V shed 3 bases and J shed 9 bases, with 20 bases lying between them. The germline V gene has CDR1 ENHRY and CDR2 SYGVKD. This CDR3 spans 15 amino acids.

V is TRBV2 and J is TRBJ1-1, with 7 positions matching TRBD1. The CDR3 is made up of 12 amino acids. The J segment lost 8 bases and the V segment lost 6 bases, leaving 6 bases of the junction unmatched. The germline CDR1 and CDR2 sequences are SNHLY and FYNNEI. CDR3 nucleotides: TGTGCCAGCAGGAAGACAGGGCGAGAAGCTTTCTTT. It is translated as CASRKTGREAFF.

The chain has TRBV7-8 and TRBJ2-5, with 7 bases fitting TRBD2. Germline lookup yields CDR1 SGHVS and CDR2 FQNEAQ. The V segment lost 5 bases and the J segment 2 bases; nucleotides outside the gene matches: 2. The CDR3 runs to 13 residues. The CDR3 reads CASSQRGQETQYF. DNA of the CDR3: TGTGCCAGCAGCCAGCGGGGTCAAGAGACCCAGTACTTC.

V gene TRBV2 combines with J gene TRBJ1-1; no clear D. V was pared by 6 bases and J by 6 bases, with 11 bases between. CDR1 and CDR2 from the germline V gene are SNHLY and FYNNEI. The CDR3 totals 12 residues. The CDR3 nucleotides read TGTGCCAGCAGGCCGAGACTCGCTGAAGCTTTCTTT. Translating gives CASRPRLAEAFF.

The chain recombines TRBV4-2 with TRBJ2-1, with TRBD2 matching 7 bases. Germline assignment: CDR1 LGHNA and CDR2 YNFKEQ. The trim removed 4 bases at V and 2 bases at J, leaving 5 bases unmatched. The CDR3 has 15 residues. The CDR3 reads CASSRTGTTYNEQFF. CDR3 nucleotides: TGTGCCAGCAGCCGAACCGGGACTACCTACAATGAGCAGTTCTTC.

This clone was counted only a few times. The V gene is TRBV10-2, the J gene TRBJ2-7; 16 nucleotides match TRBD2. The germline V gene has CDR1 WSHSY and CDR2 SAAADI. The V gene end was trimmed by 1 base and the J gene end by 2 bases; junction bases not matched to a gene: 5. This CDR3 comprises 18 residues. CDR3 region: CASSEFGTSGGATYEQYF. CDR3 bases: TGCGCCAGCAGTGAGTTCGGGACTAGCGGGGGGGCGACCTACGAGCAGTACTTC.

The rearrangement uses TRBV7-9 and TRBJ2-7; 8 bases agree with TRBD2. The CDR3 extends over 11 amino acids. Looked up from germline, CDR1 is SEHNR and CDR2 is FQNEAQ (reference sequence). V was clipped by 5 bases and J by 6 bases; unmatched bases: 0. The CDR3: CASSGTSEQYF. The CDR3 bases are TGTGCCAGCAGCGGGACTAGCGAGCAGTACTTC.

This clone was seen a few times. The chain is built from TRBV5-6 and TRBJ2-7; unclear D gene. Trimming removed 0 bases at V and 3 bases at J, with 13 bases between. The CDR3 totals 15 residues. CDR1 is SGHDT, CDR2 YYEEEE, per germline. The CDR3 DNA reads TGTGCCAGCAGCTTGGAGACGAACGGCGGCTACGAGCAGTACTTC. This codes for CASSLETNGGYEQYF.